Shown below are 28 T cell receptor beta chains from a single sample sequenced in a study of vaccination and CD4 T cells after COVID-19. Their antigens are not known. Indicated treatment: roughly ten-day PBMC culture with coronavirus spike peptide pools or control peptides (ViraFEST assay). Sequencing of the DNA from cultured CD4+ T cells was carried out with the Oncomine TCR Beta short-read assay. TCRdb itself ran the PCR reads through MiXCR, one entry per CDR3 protein. The repertoire holds 15,000 to 25,000 distinct CDR3 sequences, with roughly two fifths as singletons. The input for sequencing was CD4+ T cells from blood, cultured in vitro, taken before SARS-CoV-2 vaccination. The receptor source for this set is a human donor who received a COVID-19 vaccine.

The chain is built from TRBV5-1 and TRBJ1-3; D call uncertain. The CDR3 sequence is 15 residues long. Deletions cut 0 bases from V and 0 bases from J, with 7 bases between. The germline CDR1 and CDR2 sequences are SGHRS and YFSETQ. In nucleotides, the CDR3 is TGCGCCAGCAGCTTGGACGTGAACTCTGGAAACACCATATATTTT. Its translation: CASSLDVNSGNTIYF.

This clonotype was counted a single time. The CDR3 sequence is CASSEEQAFF. In DNA, the CDR3 is TGTGCCAGTTCAGAGGAGCAAGCTTTCTTT. The chain is built from TRBV18 and TRBJ1-1, with D uncertain. Germline CDR1 is KGHSH and CDR2 is LQKENI. Trimming removed 9 bases at V and 9 bases at J, with 11 bases between. CDR3 size: 10 residues.

V and J are TRBV5-1 and TRBJ2-7; 8 nucleotides match TRBD1. Looked up from germline, CDR1 is SGHRS and CDR2 is YFSETQ. The trim removed 4 bases at V and 1 base at J, leaving 7 bases unmatched. The CDR3 has 15 amino acids. The CDR3 sequence is CASSRGQGASYEQYF. The CDR3 nucleotides are TGCGCCAGCAGCCGCGGACAGGGAGCGTCCTACGAGCAGTACTTC.

The CDR3 spells CASSFGGGYNEQFF. As DNA, the CDR3 is TGCGCCAGCAGCTTCGGGGGGGGTTACAATGAGCAGTTCTTC. The genes are TRBV5-1 and TRBJ2-1; 8 bases agree with TRBD2. Germline CDR1 reads SGHRS; CDR2 reads YFSETQ. This CDR3 is 14 amino acids long. J lost 4 bases, V lost 2 bases, and 2 bases had no gene match.

The chain is built from TRBV12-3 or TRBV12-4 and TRBJ1-1; TRBD1 is a possible D gene (5 bases). The CDR3 is made up of 14 amino acids. The V end lost 4 bases, the J end lost 11 bases, and 20 bases lay between the germline ends. The CDR3: CASSYSLGVKGAFF. The DNA for the CDR3 is TGTGCCAGCAGTTACTCGTTAGGGGTAAAGGGGGCTTTCTTT.

The rearrangement uses TRBV19 and TRBJ2-2, with a tentative D call TRBD1 (6 bases). Germline CDR1 LNHDA, CDR2 SQIVND (reference sequence). The CDR3 covers 15 residues. Trimming removed 7 bases at V and 0 bases at J, with 12 bases between. As DNA, the CDR3 is TGTGCCAGTAATTCGGGACAAGCGAACACCGGGGAGCTGTTTTTT. Protein: CASNSGQANTGELFF.

This clonotype was picked up one time. The chain has TRBV2 and TRBJ1-2; 11 positions agree with TRBD1. The CDR3 loop spans 16 amino acids. CDR1 is SNHLY, CDR2 FYNNEI, per germline. J was trimmed by 12 bases and V by 5 bases; bases with no gene match: 17. The CDR3 coding sequence is TGTGCCAGCAGTCCGGTTCGGGGACAGGGGGTTGACGGCCACACCTTC. Encoded protein: CASSPVRGQGVDGHTF.

This clonotype was seen more than once but under ten times. This chain connects TRBV6-1 to TRBJ1-5; D may be TRBD1 (5 bases). Germline V gene data show CDR1 as MNHNS and CDR2 as SASEGT. There are 16 residues in the CDR3. The V end lost 4 bases, the J end lost 0 bases, and 13 bases lay between the germline ends. The CDR3 nucleotides are TGTGCCAGCAGTGCGGGGGACGTCTCTAGCAATCAGCCCCAGCATTTT. Its translation is CASSAGDVSSNQPQHF.

The V and J genes are TRBV20-1 and TRBJ2-5; 7 bases map to TRBD2. The CDR3 has 12 residues. Germline CDR1 and CDR2: DFQATT and SNEGSKA (reference sequence). J gave up 4 bases and V 4 bases, and 3 bases lay outside the gene matches. CDR3 DNA: TGCAGTGCTATAGTAGCGGGAGAGACCCAGTACTTC. As protein: CSAIVAGETQYF.

This clonotype has only one observation. J is TRBJ2-2 and V is TRBV12-3 or TRBV12-4; 8 bases agree with TRBD2. This CDR3 is 18 amino acids long. The V gene end was trimmed by 5 bases and the J gene end by 2 bases; junction bases not matched to a gene: 13. In nucleotides, the CDR3 is TGTGCCAGCAGTCCTACCCCGGGGGGGCTATTAAACACCGGGGAGCTGTTTTTT. Protein product: CASSPTPGGLLNTGELFF.

A note on this clonotype: No conserved phenylalanine or tryptophan is present at the end of the CDR3, so a read error is the likely explanation. The chain links TRBV7-9 to TRBJ1-2; 7 nucleotides align to TRBD1. The germline gives CDR1 SEHNR, CDR2 FQNEAQ (reference sequence). V was pared by 5 bases and J by 4 bases, with 13 bases of the junction left unmatched. The CDR3 is 16 amino acids. The CDR3 DNA reads as TGTGCCAGCAGCCCATCAGGACAGGAGAGAATCTATGGCTACACCCTC. Its protein is CASSPSGQERIYGYTL.

The gene calls are TRBV20-1 and TRBJ2-5, with 10 nucleotides matching TRBD2. This CDR3 has 14 amino acids. V gave up 2 bases and J gave up 4 bases; unmatched junction bases: 4. Germline values: CDR1 DFQATT, CDR2 SNEGSKA (reference sequence). CDR3 residues: CSARPSGGSETQYF. The CDR3 DNA sequence: TGCAGTGCTAGACCTAGCGGGGGCTCAGAGACCCAGTACTTC.

This clonotype was observed a handful of times. The DNA of the CDR3 is TGTGCCTGGAGTCCCGGGGGTCCCTCCTACGAGCAGTACTTC. Translation: CAWSPGGPSYEQYF. V usage is TRBV30 and J usage is TRBJ2-7; tentative D call: TRBD2 (6 bases). The CDR3 totals 14 residues. V was trimmed by 2 bases and J by 0 bases, leaving 11 bases between them. Germline V gene sequence: CDR1 GTSNPN, CDR2 SVGIG (reference sequence).

The chain is built from TRBV6-2 or TRBV6-3 and TRBJ2-3; 10 bases align to TRBD2. The CDR3 covers 15 residues. The germline CDR1 and CDR2 sequences are MNHEY and SVGEGT. The ends lost 6 bases at V and 6 bases at J; junction bases unmatched: 9. CDR3 region: CASRGPSGGTDTQYF. In DNA, the CDR3 is TGTGCCAGCAGGGGACCTAGCGGGGGAACGGATACGCAGTATTTT.

The rearrangement links TRBV6-1 to TRBJ2-7; the match to TRBD1 covers 8 bases. V was clipped by 6 bases and J by 6 bases; unmatched bases: 7. The germline gives CDR1 MNHNS, CDR2 SASEGT. This CDR3 has 13 amino acids. The CDR3 bases are TGTGCCAGCAGCGACAGGGGTTTGGGCGAGCAGTACTTC. Amino acids: CASSDRGLGEQYF.

J is TRBJ2-1 and V is TRBV10-3; TRBD1 matches at 9 bases. CDR1 is ENHRY and CDR2 is SYGVKD in the germline V gene. The CDR3 spans 14 residues. Trimming removed 6 bases from V and 6 bases from J; junction bases left unmatched: 6. The CDR3 protein is CAISPKGQGNEQFF. In DNA, the CDR3 is TGTGCCATCAGCCCCAAGGGACAGGGCAATGAGCAGTTCTTC.

This clonotype was seen a few times. The chain recombines TRBV6-1 with TRBJ1-2; D is possibly TRBD1 (6 bases). CDR1 and CDR2 (germline): MNHNS, SASEGT. Trimming shortened V by 5 bases and J by 7 bases, and 14 bases separated the two germline ends. This CDR3 has 13 amino acids. DNA of the CDR3: TGTGCCAGCAGTCTACAGGGTTCGGGTGGCTACACCTTC. Amino acid sequence: CASSLQGSGGYTF.

This clonotype was observed a handful of times. This rearrangement joins TRBV2 to TRBJ1-2, with a possible D match to TRBD1 (6 bases). V gave up 6 bases and J gave up 4 bases, with 18 bases separating them. Germline V CDR1 and CDR2: SNHLY, FYNNEI. The CDR3 length is 15 residues. Written as DNA, the CDR3 is TGTGCCAGCAGCCTATCTCCGGGACAAACCTATGGCTACACCTTC. Its protein is CASSLSPGQTYGYTF.

The chain uses TRBV19 and TRBJ2-1, with TRBD2 matching over 14 bases. The germline V gene has CDR1 LNHDA and CDR2 SQIVND (reference sequence). V gave up 6 bases and J gave up 4 bases; unmatched junction bases: 5. The CDR3 is 16 amino acids. The CDR3 loop reads CASSRLAGGDYNEQFF. Written as DNA, the CDR3 is TGTGCCAGTAGCCGACTAGCGGGGGGGGATTACAATGAGCAGTTCTTC. Full variable domain (outside the CDR3, taken from reference TRBV19 and TRBJ2-1): DGGITQSPKYLFRKEGQNVTLSCEQNLNHDAMYWYRQDPGQGLRLIYYSQIVNDFQKGDIAEGYSVSREKKESFPLTVTSAQKNPTAFYLCASSRLAGGDYNEQFFGPGTRLTVL.

This clonotype has more than one count but fewer than ten. The chain is built from TRBV12-3 or TRBV12-4 and TRBJ1-2; D is uncertain. Between the trimmed V and J ends, which lost 1 base and 4 bases, there was a span of 10 bases. This CDR3 has 14 amino acids. CDR3 sequence: CASSLGQASYGYTF. Written as DNA, the CDR3 is TGTGCCAGCAGTTTAGGTCAGGCTAGCTATGGCTACACCTTC.

The chain joins TRBV2 to TRBJ2-2, with a tentative D call TRBD1 (6 bases). Trimming took 10 bases from V and 0 from J, leaving 12 bases between them. Germline CDR1 and CDR2: SNHLY and FYNNEI. The CDR3 spans 14 residues. The DNA for the CDR3 is TGTGCCACTAAGGGGGTTGCGAACACCGGGGAGCTGTTTTTT. This codes for CATKGVANTGELFF.

The J gene is TRBJ2-4, the V gene TRBV6-1, with D unresolved. V gave up 5 bases and J gave up 8 bases, with 13 bases separating them. CDR3 length equals 13 residues. Germline V gene sequence: CDR1 MNHNS, CDR2 SASEGT. The CDR3 spells CASSPGIRDIQYF. The CDR3 DNA sequence: TGTGCCAGCAGTCCCGGAATTCGCGACATTCAGTACTTC.

The chain combines TRBV6-1 with TRBJ1-2; no definite D call. This CDR3 region has 12 residues. V lost 5 bases and J lost 10, with 14 bases in between. CDR1 is MNHNS, CDR2 SASEGT, per germline. DNA of the CDR3: TGTGCCAGCAGTCTTACATCGACGGACTACACCTTC. Translation: CASSLTSTDYTF.

This clonotype is labeled medium-sized. The chain joins TRBV20-1 to TRBJ1-5; D is perhaps TRBD1 (6 bases). Per germline, CDR1 DFQATT and CDR2 SNEGSKA (reference sequence). This CDR3 is built from 16 residues. Trimming cost V 2 bases and J 0 bases, with 14 bases left between them. The CDR3 region is CSARFTGRYSNQPQHF. CDR3 bases: TGCAGTGCTAGATTTACAGGGAGATATAGCAATCAGCCCCAGCATTTT.

The chain is built from TRBV6-4 and TRBJ1-3; D is undetermined. Germline CDR1 is MRHNA and CDR2 is SNTAGT. Between the trimmed V and J ends, which lost 3 bases and 0 bases, there was a span of 3 bases. CDR3 length equals 13 residues. The CDR3 DNA is TGTGCCAGCAGTGATATCTCTGGAAACACCATATATTTT. Protein: CASSDISGNTIYF.

The J gene is TRBJ1-1, the V gene TRBV28; D not resolved. Germline CDR1 reads MDHEN; CDR2 reads SYDVKM. This CDR3 is 15 amino acids long. Trimming stripped 5 bases from V and 5 bases from J, with 18 bases between. CDR3 amino acids: CASSNQDWGGTEAFF. DNA for the CDR3: TGTGCCAGCAGTAACCAGGACTGGGGAGGGACTGAAGCTTTCTTT.

The chain joins TRBV30 to TRBJ1-3; TRBD1 matches 9 bases. CDR3 length: 14 residues. Per the germline V gene, CDR1 is GTSNPN and CDR2 is SVGIG (reference sequence). The V segment lost 3 bases and the J segment 4 bases; nucleotides outside the gene matches: 4. In DNA form, the CDR3 reads TGTGCCTGGAGGGGACAGGGCGCAGGAAACACCATATATTTT. Protein sequence: CAWRGQGAGNTIYF. Full variable domain (remainder filled in from reference TRBV30 and TRBJ1-3): SQTIHQWPATLVQPVGSPLSLECTVEGTSNPNLYWYRQAAGRGLQLLFYSVGIGQISSEVPQNLSASRPQDRQFILSSKKLLLSDSGFYLCAWRGQGAGNTIYFGEGSWLTVV.

This rearrangement joins TRBV28 to TRBJ1-2; D gene ambiguous. The germline gives CDR1 MDHEN, CDR2 SYDVKM. The CDR3 contains 15 residues. V lost 7 bases to trimming and J lost 6 bases, with 21 bases between them. The CDR3 bases are TGTGCCAGCAAACCCCCAATCGAGGGAGAGGATGGCTACACCTTC. Translation gives CASKPPIEGEDGYTF.